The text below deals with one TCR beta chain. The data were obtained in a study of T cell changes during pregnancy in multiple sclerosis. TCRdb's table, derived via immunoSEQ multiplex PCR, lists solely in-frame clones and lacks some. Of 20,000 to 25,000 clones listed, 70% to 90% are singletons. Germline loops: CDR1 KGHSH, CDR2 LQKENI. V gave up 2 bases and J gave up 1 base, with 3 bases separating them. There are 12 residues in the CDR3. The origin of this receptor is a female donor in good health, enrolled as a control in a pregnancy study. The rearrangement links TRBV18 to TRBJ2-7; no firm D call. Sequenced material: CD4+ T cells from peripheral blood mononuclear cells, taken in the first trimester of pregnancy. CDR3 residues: CASSPESYEQYF. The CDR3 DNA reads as TGTGCCAGCTCACCAGAGTCCTACGAGCAGTACTTC.